What follows are 2 T cell receptor beta chains derived from one specimen sequenced in a study of T cells after yellow fever vaccination. TCRdb called the 5' RACE reads again in MiXCR, with one record for every CDR3 protein. Found here are 450,000 to 600,000 distinct CDR3 sequences, approximately 15% of them singletons; the top ten hold about an eighth. The specimen was PBMCs, collected on the day of the yellow fever booster vaccination. Receptor source: a young man who received the YFV17D yellow fever vaccine.

The chain recombines TRBV27 with TRBJ2-1; D could derive from TRBD1 or TRBD2 (5 bases each). The germline gives CDR1 MNHEY, CDR2 SMNVEV (reference sequence). This CDR3 is built from 18 residues. V was pared by 0 bases and J by 3 bases, with 18 bases between. CDR3 nucleotide sequence: TGTGCCAGCAGTTTATCCGACGCTGTGGGACCATACTACAATGAGCAGTTCTTC. Its translation: CASSLSDAVGPYYNEQFF.

This clonotype has a handful of counts. The chain recombines TRBV5-1 with TRBJ2-3, with a weak D call TRBD2 (6 bases). Germline loops: CDR1 SGHRS, CDR2 YFSETQ. This CDR3 spans 15 amino acids. Trimming pared 0 bases from V and 3 bases from J, leaving 11 bases between. CDR3 loop: CASSLGPGETDTQYF. The CDR3 DNA reads TGCGCCAGCAGCTTGGGTCCGGGAGAAACAGATACGCAGTATTTT.